Included here is one T cell receptor beta chain sequence, with context. The target of this receptor is not known. No qualities accompany the bases; no much larger clone lies one base away. The data were obtained in a study of stem cell transplantation in POMP-related autoinflammatory disease (dated by TCRdb to the early 2020s). As for the study more broadly: The study hypothesis was that defective thymoproteasomes impair MHC class I-dependent CD8+ T-cell differentiation and positive selection, which skews the TRB repertoire. Prior to transplant, the patients had CD4+ naive T-cell skewing, low CD8+ T-cell proportions, and decreased T-cell cytokine secretion. After transplant, DNA chimerism analysis showed 100% donor engraftment of neutrophils and platelets through one year. To find out how POMP deficiency affects T-cell receptor beta repertoire diversity and CDR3 characteristics, high-throughput TRB sequencing was used.

The sample's time point, from its label and the paper: after hematopoietic stem cell transplant. PRAID was characterized by prominent immunodeficiency alongside autoinflammation. Before TRB sequencing, the T-cell subsets, namely conventional T cells, CD8+ T cells, regulatory T cells, and T follicular helper cells, were sorted. The library was made by the immunoSEQ multiplex PCR assay. Per the authors' processing: Repertoire diversity was quantified with Shannon entropy, accounting for clonal size distribution. The Gini-Simpson index (Simpson_1-D) was used to measure inequality of clonotype distribution. TCRdb stores this immuneACCESS table with in-frame sequences only. Part of the clones is absent; in the studies checked, under half of the shortfall reflects unresolved V genes, and no reason is known for the rest. The V and J calls and clone size were taken over from that table, and D and trimming were inferred from the DNA. This sample holds tens of thousands of clones; roughly 91% were observed only once. The ten largest make up about 0.66% of the sample.

Overall study results and their limits: The trend toward lower diversity and increased clonality in PRAID patients was statistically significant only for regulatory T cells. Across all analyzed T-cell subsets, PRAID patients showed a trend toward higher clonality and lower TRB diversity. The number of unique TRB V-J gene pairings was restricted in PRAID patients.

The germline V gene yields SGDLS for CDR1 and YYNGEE for CDR2. The cysteine opens and the phenylalanine closes a CDR3 of 13 amino acids. The kept DNA is CDR3 alone, 39 bases in frame from the first base. V is cut by 0 bases and J by 0 bases, and the space between the germline ends is 3 bases. The clonotype comes from a human patient with POMP-related autoinflammation and immune dysregulation (PRAID). Following transplantation, T cells from the graft donor may be among those present. The sample in question was CD4+ T cells from PBMCs, obtained after stem cell transplantation. The rearranged segments are TRBV9 and TRBJ1-1; the D gene cannot be named for sure. The nucleotides are TGTGCCAGCAGCGTAGAAATGAACACTGAAGCTTTCTTT. The encoded protein is CASSVEMNTEAFF.